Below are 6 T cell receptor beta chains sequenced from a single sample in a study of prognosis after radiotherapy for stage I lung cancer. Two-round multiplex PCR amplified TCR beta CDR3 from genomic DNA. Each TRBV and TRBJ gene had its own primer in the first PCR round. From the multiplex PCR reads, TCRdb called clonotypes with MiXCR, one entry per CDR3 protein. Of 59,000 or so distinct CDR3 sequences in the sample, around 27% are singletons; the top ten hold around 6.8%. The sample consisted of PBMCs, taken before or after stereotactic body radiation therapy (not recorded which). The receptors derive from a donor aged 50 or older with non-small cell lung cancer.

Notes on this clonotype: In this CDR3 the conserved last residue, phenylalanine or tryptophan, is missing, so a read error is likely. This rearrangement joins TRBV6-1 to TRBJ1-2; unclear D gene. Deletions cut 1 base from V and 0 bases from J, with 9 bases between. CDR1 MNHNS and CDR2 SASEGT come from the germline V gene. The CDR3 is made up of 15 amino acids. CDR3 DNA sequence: TGTGCCAGCAGTGAAGATCCATCATCTAACTATGGCTACACCCTC. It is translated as CASSEDPSSNYGYTL.

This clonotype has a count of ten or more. As DNA, the CDR3 is TGTGCCAGCAGCGTAGGCGGGACAGGGATTATCACAGATACGCAGTATTTT. Amino acids: CASSVGGTGIITDTQYF. The chain has TRBV9 and TRBJ2-3; 9 bases match TRBD1. CDR3 length: 17 residues. Germline V gene sequence: CDR1 SGDLS, CDR2 YYNGEE. Losses at the gene ends were 0 bases for V and 2 bases for J; bases not matched to a gene: 7.

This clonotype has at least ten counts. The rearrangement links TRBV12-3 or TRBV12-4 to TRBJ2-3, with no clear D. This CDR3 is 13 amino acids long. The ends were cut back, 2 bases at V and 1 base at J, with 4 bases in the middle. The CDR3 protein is CASSLPGTDTQYF. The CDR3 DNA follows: TGTGCCAGCAGTTTACCAGGCACAGATACGCAGTATTTT.

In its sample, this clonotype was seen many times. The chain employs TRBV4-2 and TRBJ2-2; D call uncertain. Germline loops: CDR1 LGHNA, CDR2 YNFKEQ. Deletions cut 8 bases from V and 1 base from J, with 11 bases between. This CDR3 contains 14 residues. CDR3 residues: CASSETVNTGELFF. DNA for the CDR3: TGTGCCAGCTCAGAGACCGTGAACACCGGGGAGCTGTTTTTT.

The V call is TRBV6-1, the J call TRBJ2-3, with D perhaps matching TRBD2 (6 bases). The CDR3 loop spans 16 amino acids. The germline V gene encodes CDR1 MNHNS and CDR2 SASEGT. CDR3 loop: CTCSSGRAASTDTQYF. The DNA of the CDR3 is TGTACCTGCAGCAGCGGGCGGGCCGCTAGCACAGATACGCAGTATTTT.

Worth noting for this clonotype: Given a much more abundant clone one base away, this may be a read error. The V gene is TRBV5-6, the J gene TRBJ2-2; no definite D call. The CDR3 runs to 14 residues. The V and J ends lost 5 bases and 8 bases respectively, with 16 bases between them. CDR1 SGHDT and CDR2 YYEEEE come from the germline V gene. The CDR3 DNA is TGTGCCAGCAGTTCCCCGGGCCCTAAGGGGGAGCTGTTTTTT. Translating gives CASSSPGPKGELFF. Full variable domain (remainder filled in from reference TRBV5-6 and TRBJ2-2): DAGVTQSPTHLIKTRGQQVTLRCSPKSGHDTVSWYQQALGQGPQFIFQYYEEEERQRGNFPDRFSGHQFPNYSSELNVNALLLGDSALYLCASSSPGPKGELFFGEGSRLTVL.